A selection of T cell receptor beta chains follows, all from one sample in a study of blood T cell repertoires in COVID-19. Sequenced by immunoSEQ multiplex PCR; TCRdb stores in-frame clones only, minus some. This sample has nearly 200,000 clones; 86% occur once, and the top ten carry around 0.76%. The sample comprised peripheral blood. All receptors come from a woman between 65 and 79 years old with acute or convalescent COVID-19. Both conserved end residues are part of each CDR3. D genes are given only for firm matches. For some rows the clone size is stated as once, few or many, or as a class when expanded; others skip it.

TRBV28,TRBJ1-1,-,13,-,TGTGCCAGCGGAACAGGGCGGAACACTGAAGCTTTCTTT,CASGTGRNTEAFF
TRBV29-1,TRBJ2-1,-,15,-,TGCAGCGTTGAGACTCTGACTAGTTCCGCAAATGAGCAGTTCTTC,CSVETLTSSANEQFF
TRBV5-1,TRBJ2-5,-,15,TRBD1,TGCGCCAGCAGCTTGGGGACAGGGGAGAAGAGAACCCAGTACTTC,CASSLGTGEKRTQYF
TRBV19,TRBJ1-5,-,15,-,TGTGCCAGTAGTATAGGCAGTTATAGCAATCAGCCCCAGCATTTT,CASSIGSYSNQPQHF
TRBV25-1,TRBJ1-4,-,15,-,TGTGCCAGCAGTGAAGGGGGGGCAAGCAATGAAAAACTGTTTTTT,CASSEGGASNEKLFF
TRBV4-1,TRBJ2-2,-,17,TRBD1,TGCGCCAGCAGCCAAGATCCCCAGGGGGCGCTGGCCGGGGAGCTGTTTTTT,CASSQDPQGALAGELFF
TRBV13,TRBJ2-1,-,15,TRBD2,TGTGCCAGCAGCTCCGGACTAGCGGGAGGAAATGAGCAGTTCTTC,CASSSGLAGGNEQFF
TRBV28,TRBJ1-2,-,13,-,TGTGCCAGCAGTTTCAGGTCCTCCTATGGCTACACCTTC,CASSFRSSYGYTF
TRBV6-1,TRBJ1-6,-,16,TRBD1,TGTGCCAGCAGTGCCCCACGGACAGGGTGGATATCACCCCTCCACTTT,CASSAPRTGWISPLHF
TRBV29-1,TRBJ1-2,once,12,TRBD1,TGCAGCATAAGGGACAGCCTCGACGGCTACACCTTC,CSIRDSLDGYTF
TRBV5-4,TRBJ2-7,-,16,TRBD2,TGTGCCAGCAGCTTGGCCGCTAGCGGGGGGGGTTACGAGCAGTACTTC,CASSLAASGGGYEQYF
TRBV7-9,TRBJ2-1,once,12,-,TGTGCCAGCAGCCCCACTAGTTATGAGCAGTTCTTC,CASSPTSYEQFF
TRBV4-3,TRBJ1-3,-,14,-,TGCGCCAGCAGCCAGATAACTGCTGGAAACACCATATATTTT,CASSQITAGNTIYF
TRBV29-1,TRBJ1-4,-,14,TRBD1,TGCAGCGCAGCGACAGGGGGAATCGCTGAAAAACTGTTTTTT,CSAATGGIAEKLFF
TRBV5-1,TRBJ2-1,-,17,TRBD2,TGCGCCAGCAGCCGAAGGACTAGCGGGAGGTTCGGTAATGAGCAGTTCTTC,CASSRRTSGRFGNEQFF
TRBV6-5,TRBJ2-7,-,14,-,TGTGCCAGCACCGTGGGCGCAAGAATCGCCGAGCAGTACTTC,CASTVGARIAEQYF
TRBV18,TRBJ2-1,-,13,-,TGTGCCAGCTCACCCCTATCCTACAATGAGCAGTTCTTC,CASSPLSYNEQFF
TRBV6-6,TRBJ1-6,-,15,TRBD1,TGTGCCAGCAGCCCCCCCAGGGGGGATAATTCACCCCTCCACTTT,CASSPPRGDNSPLHF
TRBV28,TRBJ2-6,-,15,-,TGTGCCAGCCTAACCGACAGCTCTGGGGCCAACGTCCTGACTTTC,CASLTDSSGANVLTF
TRBV18,TRBJ2-3,-,13,-,TGTGCCAGCTCACCCCTCTCCGCAGATACGCAGTATTTT,CASSPLSADTQYF
TRBV18,TRBJ2-5,-,14,TRBD1,TGTGCCAGCTCACCAGACAGGGGACAAGAGACCCAGTACTTC,CASSPDRGQETQYF
TRBV24-1,TRBJ2-7,few,16,-,TGTGCCACCAGTGATCCCAGGGGCGGGAGATCTTACGAGCAGTACTTC,CATSDPRGGRSYEQYF